Listed here are 25 T cell receptor beta chains from one sample, sequenced in a study of CD8 T cells in ankylosing spondylitis. General study results and limits: Roughly eight highly homologous variants made up a TCR beta motif that seemed to typify ankylosing spondylitis blood.

TCRdb re-called the 5' RACE reads with MiXCR, one entry per CDR3 protein. The sample yields around 770,000 distinct CDR3 sequences, approximately 10% seen once. These receptors' targets are unknown. Input material: blood, either unsorted or a sorted T cell fraction (not recorded which). These receptors all come from a male donor with ankylosing spondylitis.

This clonotype was picked up a small number of times. The chain is built from TRBV6-2 or TRBV6-3 and TRBJ2-1, with 11 bases that match TRBD2. This CDR3 has 14 residues. Germline V lookup: CDR1 MNHEY, CDR2 SVGEGT. The trim removed 10 bases at V and 16 bases at J, leaving 18 bases unmatched. DNA for the CDR3: TGTGCCACCTTACTAGCGGGAGAGGTCGGCGGCGGTTTCTTC. Protein product: CATLLAGEVGGGFF.

This clonotype was counted between two and nine times. The chain has TRBV12-3 or TRBV12-4 and TRBJ2-3; D call uncertain. With 3 bases removed from V and 7 bases from J, the gap between germline ends came to 8 bases. This CDR3 spans 12 amino acids. As DNA, the CDR3 is TGTGCCAGCAGTTTTTGGGTCAATACGCAGTATTTT. Translation gives CASSFWVNTQYF.

V gene TRBV12-5 combines with J gene TRBJ1-5; D may be TRBD1 (5 bases). Germline-derived CDR1 and CDR2 are LGHNT and FRNRAP. V lost 6 bases to trimming and J lost 7 bases, with 13 bases between them. The CDR3 has 13 amino acids. The CDR3 region is CASGRGGEQPQHF. The CDR3, as DNA: TGTGCTAGTGGGAGAGGAGGGGAGCAGCCCCAGCATTTT.

V and J are TRBV9 and TRBJ2-7, with a weak D call TRBD2 (6 bases). This CDR3 comprises 13 residues. The V end lost 6 bases, the J end lost 7 bases, and 17 bases lay between the germline ends. CDR1 and CDR2 (germline): SGDLS, YYNGEE. The CDR3 DNA reads as TGTGCCAGCAACCTTGGGGGGTTAGGGGAGCAGTACTTC. This codes for CASNLGGLGEQYF.

The rearrangement links TRBV30 to TRBJ2-2, with D perhaps TRBD1 or TRBD2 (5 bases each). With 1 base removed from V and 4 bases from J, the gap between germline ends came to 13 bases. This CDR3 comprises 15 residues. The germline CDR1 and CDR2 sequences are GTSNPN and SVGIG (reference sequence). In DNA, the CDR3 is TGTGCCTGGAGTGACCTGGGACGGACCACCGGGGAGCTGTTTTTT. Its protein product is CAWSDLGRTTGELFF.

This clonotype was counted ten times or more. The chain is built from TRBV7-8 and TRBJ2-3, with D tentatively TRBD1 (5 bases). Germline V gene sequence: CDR1 SGHVS, CDR2 FQNEAQ. The CDR3 sequence is 15 residues long. The V end lost 2 bases, the J end lost 6 bases, and 15 bases lay between the germline ends. CDR3 nucleotides: TGTGCCAGCAGCTTATTAGCCCTTAAGGGGGATACGCAGTATTTT. This translates into CASSLLALKGDTQYF.

This clonotype was observed a handful of times. The chain uses TRBV29-1 and TRBJ2-1; 10 bases are shared with TRBD1. There are 13 residues in the CDR3. CDR1 SQVTM and CDR2 ANQGSEA come from the germline V gene. V dropped 4 bases and J dropped 6; count of bases not matched to a gene: 3. This chain's CDR3 is CSVGWTGGNEQFF. DNA of the CDR3: TGCAGCGTTGGATGGACAGGGGGCAATGAGCAGTTCTTC.

The chain employs TRBV20-1 and TRBJ2-5; no clear D. CDR3 size: 12 residues. Trimming removed 4 bases at V and 5 bases at J, with 11 bases between. Germline CDR1 DFQATT, CDR2 SNEGSKA (reference sequence). CDR3 region: CSATAKRETQYF. As DNA, the CDR3 is TGCAGTGCTACCGCCAAGCGCGAGACCCAGTACTTC.

This clonotype came up a few times. The V gene is TRBV20-1, the J gene TRBJ2-5; 12 bases are a match to TRBD2. CDR1 is DFQATT and CDR2 is SNEGSKA in the germline V gene (reference sequence). The CDR3 sequence is 14 residues long. Trimming took 6 bases from V and 3 from J; bases not matched to a gene: 5. CDR3 amino acids: CSASRLAGEETQYF. As DNA, the CDR3 is TGCAGTGCCTCCAGACTAGCGGGAGAAGAGACCCAGTACTTC.

This clonotype was counted only a few times. The J gene is TRBJ2-7, the V gene TRBV18, with TRBD1 matching 8 bases. V was pared by 6 bases and J by 5 bases, with 9 bases of the junction left unmatched. The CDR3 consists of 14 residues. From germline, CDR1 is KGHSH and CDR2 LQKENI. Here the CDR3 reads CASSALQGANEQYF. In nucleotides, the CDR3 is TGTGCCAGCTCGGCCCTCCAGGGGGCCAACGAGCAGTACTTC. Full variable domain (rest looked up from reference TRBV18 and TRBJ2-7): NAGVMQNPRHLVRRRGQEARLRCSPMKGHSHVYWYRQLPEEGLKFMVYLQKENIIDESGMPKERFSAEFPKEGPSILRIQQVVRGDSAAYFCASSALQGANEQYFGPGTRLTVT.

The chain combines TRBV7-9 with TRBJ2-1; 10 bases fit TRBD2. CDR3 size: 16 residues. Germline CDR1 is SEHNR and CDR2 is FQNEAQ (reference sequence). Losses at the gene ends were 5 bases for V and 3 bases for J; bases not matched to a gene: 7. The CDR3 is CASSTSGTSVYNEQFF. CDR3 nucleotide sequence: TGTGCCAGCAGCACATCTGGGACTAGCGTCTACAATGAGCAGTTCTTC.

This clonotype showed up just a few times. The gene calls are TRBV6-5 and TRBJ1-3; weak D call: TRBD1 (5 bases). V lost 3 bases and J 4 bases, leaving 10 bases between the germline ends. The CDR3 has 14 amino acids. From germline, CDR1 is MNHEY and CDR2 SVGAGI. DNA of the CDR3: TGTGCCAGCAGTTATCGGGGGATGGGAAACACCATATATTTT. Its translation is CASSYRGMGNTIYF.

This clonotype was seen only a few times. This chain connects TRBV20-1 to TRBJ2-5; D ambiguous. The CDR3 runs 13 residues. Germline CDR1 is DFQATT and CDR2 is SNEGSKA (reference sequence). V shed 5 bases and J shed 5 bases, with 15 bases lying between them. DNA for the CDR3: TGCAGTGCTTTAGCCGAGTTTTTGGAGACCCAGTACTTC. Protein sequence: CSALAEFLETQYF.

About this clonotype: One junction end does not reproduce the germline sequence, and a read error may be involved. This rearrangement joins TRBV6-4 to TRBJ2-5; D is tentatively TRBD1 or TRBD2 (5 bases each). This CDR3 is 19 amino acids long. Germline CDR1 is MRHNA and CDR2 is SNTAGT. The CDR3 bases are TGTACCAGCTGCCTCCGAGCACGGGACCTAACCCTAAGCCAAGAGACCCAGTACTTC. Its translation is CTSCLRARDLTLSQETQYF.

A few counts support this clonotype. The gene calls are TRBV5-6 and TRBJ2-1; TRBD2 agrees at 8 bases. The CDR3 length is 14 residues. Germline V lookup: CDR1 SGHDT, CDR2 YYEEEE. The junction had 3 bases not matched to a gene; V was cut back by 1 base and J by 6 bases. CDR3 coding DNA: TGTGCCAGCAGCTTGAATCTAGCGGGCAATGAGCAGTTCTTC. As protein: CASSLNLAGNEQFF.

The chain has TRBV30 and TRBJ2-7; D possibly uses TRBD1 or TRBD2 (5 bases each). Trimming took 2 bases from V and 9 from J, leaving 20 bases between them. This CDR3 is built from 14 residues. CDR1 is GTSNPN and CDR2 is SVGIG in the germline V gene (reference sequence). The CDR3 DNA follows: TGTGCCTGGAGTCCAGGGACGCTACTACCGGGGCAGTACTTC. It is translated as CAWSPGTLLPGQYF.

The chain uses TRBV12-3 or TRBV12-4 and TRBJ1-1, with D possibly TRBD1 on 5 matching bases. The CDR3 consists of 15 residues. V lost 5 bases and J 2 bases, leaving 15 bases between the germline ends. The CDR3 region is CASSARTSGNTEAFF. DNA of the CDR3: TGTGCCAGCAGTGCCCGGACATCGGGTAACACTGAAGCTTTCTTT.

This clonotype was found a few times. The chain carries TRBV10-3 and TRBJ2-5, with TRBD1 identical over 8 bases. This CDR3 comprises 15 residues. Per germline, CDR1 ENHRY and CDR2 SYGVKD. J lost 1 base, V lost 2 bases, and 3 bases had no gene match. For the CDR3, the DNA is TGTGCCATCAGTGAGGGACAGGGCCGCCAAGAGACCCAGTACTTC. It yields the protein CAISEGQGRQETQYF.

The V gene is TRBV6-2 or TRBV6-3, the J gene TRBJ2-2; no definite D call. Germline CDR1 and CDR2: MNHEY and SVGEGT. The length of the CDR3 is 13 residues. The V gene lost 6 bases and the J gene lost 1 base, with 6 bases spanning the gap. CDR3 in DNA: TGTGCCAGCAGAGGGATGAACACCGGGGAGCTGTTTTTT. Translating it yields CASRGMNTGELFF.

This clonotype was recorded a few times. The chain combines TRBV12-3 or TRBV12-4 with TRBJ2-7; TRBD1 might be the D (6 bases). The V end lost 5 bases, the J end lost 4 bases, and 18 bases lay between the germline ends. CDR3 length equals 15 residues. CDR3 protein: CASSLTGFPSYEQYF. CDR3 bases: TGTGCCAGCAGTCTAACAGGGTTTCCCTCTTACGAGCAGTACTTC.

The chain couples TRBV6-1 to TRBJ1-2; D ambiguous. CDR3 size: 16 residues. V was pared by 7 bases and J by 0 bases, with 18 bases between. CDR1 and CDR2 (germline): MNHNS, SASEGT. The DNA for the CDR3 is TGTGCCAGCACCCCATCGGGGTTCGGGACTAACTATGGCTACACCTTC. Translation: CASTPSGFGTNYGYTF.

This clonotype has a count of ten or more. The chain joins TRBV12-3 or TRBV12-4 to TRBJ1-1; tentative D call: TRBD1 (6 bases). V lost 6 bases and J 6 bases, leaving 8 bases between the germline ends. The CDR3 covers 11 residues. As DNA, the CDR3 is TGTGCCAGCAGCACAGGGCCTGAAGCTTTCTTT. Its protein is CASSTGPEAFF.

This clonotype occurred a few times. V gene TRBV12-5 combines with J gene TRBJ2-3; D might be TRBD1 or TRBD2, each matching 5 bases. The germline gives CDR1 LGHNT, CDR2 FRNRAP. This CDR3 is 18 amino acids long. V lost 2 bases to trimming and J lost 0 bases, with 18 bases between them. This CDR3 is CASGLTRDGQSSTDTQYF. DNA of the CDR3: TGTGCTAGTGGTTTGACCCGGGACGGCCAAAGTAGCACAGATACGCAGTATTTT.

The rearrangement uses TRBV4-1 and TRBJ2-7, with no clear D. Germline CDR1 is MGHRA and CDR2 is YSYEKL. This CDR3 spans 13 amino acids. Trimming left V 3 bases short and J 4 bases short, with 10 bases between. DNA of the CDR3: TGCGCCAGCAGCCAGGCCCAGTGGTACGAGCAGTACTTC. This codes for CASSQAQWYEQYF.

The chain joins TRBV20-1 to TRBJ2-5; D is unresolved. Trimming took 5 bases from V and 3 from J, leaving 10 bases between them. Germline V gives CDR1 DFQATT, CDR2 SNEGSKA (reference sequence). The CDR3 spans 12 residues. CDR3 coding DNA: TGCAGTGCTCCCCTACCTAAAGAGACCCAGTACTTC. It yields the protein CSAPLPKETQYF.